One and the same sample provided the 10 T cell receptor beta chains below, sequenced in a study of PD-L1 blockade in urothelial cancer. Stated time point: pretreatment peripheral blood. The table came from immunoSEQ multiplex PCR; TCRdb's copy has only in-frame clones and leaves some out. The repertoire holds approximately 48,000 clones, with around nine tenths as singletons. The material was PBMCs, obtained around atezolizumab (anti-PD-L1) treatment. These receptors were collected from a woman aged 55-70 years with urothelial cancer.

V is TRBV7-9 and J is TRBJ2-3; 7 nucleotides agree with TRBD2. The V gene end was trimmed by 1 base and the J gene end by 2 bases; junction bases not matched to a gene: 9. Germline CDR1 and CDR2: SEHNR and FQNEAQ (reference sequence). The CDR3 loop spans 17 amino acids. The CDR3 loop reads CASSLGGGTSNTDTQYF. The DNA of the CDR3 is TGTGCCAGCAGCTTAGGGGGAGGGACTTCCAACACAGATACGCAGTATTTT.

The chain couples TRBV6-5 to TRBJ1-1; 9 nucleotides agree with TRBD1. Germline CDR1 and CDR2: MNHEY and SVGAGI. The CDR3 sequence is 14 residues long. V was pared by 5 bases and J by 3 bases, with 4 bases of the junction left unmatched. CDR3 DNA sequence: TGTGCCAGCAGTGACAGGGGGGGTTACACTGAAGCTTTCTTT. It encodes CASSDRGGYTEAFF.

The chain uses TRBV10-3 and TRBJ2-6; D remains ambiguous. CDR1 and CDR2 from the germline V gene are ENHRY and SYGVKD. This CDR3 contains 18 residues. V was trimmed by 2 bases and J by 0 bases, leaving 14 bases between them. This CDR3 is CAISEASGVRSGANVLTF. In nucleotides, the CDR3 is TGTGCCATCAGTGAGGCGTCAGGTGTACGCTCTGGGGCCAACGTCCTGACTTTC.

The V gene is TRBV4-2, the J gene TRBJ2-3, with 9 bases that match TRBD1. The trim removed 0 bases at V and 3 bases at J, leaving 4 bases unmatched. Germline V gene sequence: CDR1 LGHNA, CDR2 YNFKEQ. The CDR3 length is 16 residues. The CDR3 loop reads CASSQDGQGRTDTQYF. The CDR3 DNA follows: TGTGCCAGCAGCCAAGATGGACAGGGGCGAACAGATACGCAGTATTTT.

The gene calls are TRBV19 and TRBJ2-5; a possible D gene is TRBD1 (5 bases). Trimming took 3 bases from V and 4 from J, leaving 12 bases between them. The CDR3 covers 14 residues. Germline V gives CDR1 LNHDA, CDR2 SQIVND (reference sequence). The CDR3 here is CASSIGHGGETQYF. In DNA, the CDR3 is TGTGCCAGTAGTATCGGACACGGCGGAGAGACCCAGTACTTC.

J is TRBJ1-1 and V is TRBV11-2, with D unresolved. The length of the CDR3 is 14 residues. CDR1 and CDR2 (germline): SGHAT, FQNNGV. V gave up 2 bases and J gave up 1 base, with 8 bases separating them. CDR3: CASSLYEGNTEAFF. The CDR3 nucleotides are TGTGCCAGCAGCTTATACGAGGGGAACACTGAAGCTTTCTTT.

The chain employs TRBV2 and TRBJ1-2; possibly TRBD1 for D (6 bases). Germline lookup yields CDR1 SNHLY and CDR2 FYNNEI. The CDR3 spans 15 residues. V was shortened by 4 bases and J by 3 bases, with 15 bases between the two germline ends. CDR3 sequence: CASSAMPGADYGYTF. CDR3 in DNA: TGTGCCAGCAGTGCCATGCCAGGGGCCGACTATGGCTACACCTTC.

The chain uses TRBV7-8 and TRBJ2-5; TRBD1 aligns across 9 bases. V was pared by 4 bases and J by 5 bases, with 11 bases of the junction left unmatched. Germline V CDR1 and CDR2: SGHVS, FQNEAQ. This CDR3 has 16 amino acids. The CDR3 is CASSSGMGQGQETQYF. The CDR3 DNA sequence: TGTGCCAGCAGCTCGGGCATGGGACAGGGCCAGGAGACCCAGTACTTC.

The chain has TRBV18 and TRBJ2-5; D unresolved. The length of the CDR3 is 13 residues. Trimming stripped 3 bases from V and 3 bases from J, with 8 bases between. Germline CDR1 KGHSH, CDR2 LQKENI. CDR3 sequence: CASSPFLEETQYF. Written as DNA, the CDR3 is TGTGCCAGCTCACCGTTTTTAGAAGAGACCCAGTACTTC.

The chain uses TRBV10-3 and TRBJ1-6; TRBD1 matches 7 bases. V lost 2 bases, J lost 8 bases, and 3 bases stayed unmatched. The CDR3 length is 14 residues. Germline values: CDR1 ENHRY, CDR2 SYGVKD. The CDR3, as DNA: TGTGCCATCAGTGAGCTCAGGGGGGATTCACCCCTCCACTTT. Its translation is CAISELRGDSPLHF.